This T cell receptor beta chain stems from a study of CD8+ T cells in alopecia areata. Study-level background: In an open-label trial, patients got 5 to 10 mg tofacitinib twice daily. Findings and limits, study-wide: In lesional scalp, particularly from alopecia totalis/universalis, clonality was higher than in normal scalp.

This clone was found a few times. Its antigen is undetermined. Alopecia areata patients had lesional scalp punch biopsies and peripheral blood taken from them. The researchers isolated CD4+ and CD8+ T cells from PBMCs by sorting. It was cDNA, reverse transcribed from extracted RNA, that served as the sequencing template. Libraries were prepared by immunoSEQ multiplex PCR; TCRdb keeps only in-frame clonotypes and omits some of them. The repertoire holds 180,000 or so clones, with roughly 63% as singletons. The CDR3 contains 13 residues. Looked up from germline, CDR1 is SQVTM and CDR2 is ANQGSEA. The V end lost 4 bases, the J end lost 3 bases, and 13 bases lay between the germline ends.

V gene TRBV29-1 combines with J gene TRBJ2-7; tentatively, D is TRBD2 (5 bases). Material: CD4+ T cells sorted from blood, obtained at week 0. The clonotype comes from a human donor with alopecia areata. The CDR3 sequence: CSVVVPGYYEQYF. CDR3 in DNA: TGCAGCGTTGTAGTCCCGGGGTACTACGAGCAGTACTTC.